This T cell receptor beta chain was recorded in a study of PD-1 blockade in classical Hodgkin lymphoma (dated by TCRdb to the early 2020s). At the level of the whole study: Nivolumab dosing was 3 mg/kg intravenously every 2 weeks, continuing until either disease progression or unacceptable toxicity. To define a peripheral blood immune signature of response to PD-1 blockade in classical Hodgkin lymphoma, the study combined TCR beta sequencing with CyTOF.

With respect to this clone: Its antigen is still unknown. No base-level quality is on record; no much larger clone is a single base apart.

Genomic DNA was isolated using the Qiagen DNeasy kit from unsorted PBMCs as well as from negatively selected CD4+ and CD8+ fractions. Amplification of TCR beta CDR3 regions was done by immunoSEQ multiplex PCR with primers that anneal to V and J segments. A synthetic immune receptor repertoire was used to minimize amplification bias, and any residual bias was removed computationally once sequencing was done. The original methods were these. Repertoire diversity was quantified as the Shannon entropy index using custom Python scripts. Unsorted, CD4+ and CD8+ repertoires were examined separately, except in combined analyses, for which CD4+ and CD8+ sequences were merged in silico. A clone counted as expanded when the clone's frequency after treatment rose at least 2-fold relative to C1D1, and clones undetected at baseline were given a pseudocount of 0.5. Singleton clones were defined as clones with 0 or 1 copy at C1D1, and non-singleton clones were defined as clones with 2 or more copies. Clones expanded in unsorted samples were assigned a CD4+, CD8+ or unknown annotation through matching of protein sequences in sorted samples from the same patient. Wilcoxon tests on paired samples were used to test changes in diversity from C1D1 to C4D1. TCRdb provides this immuneACCESS table in a form limited to in-frame rearrangements. Some clones are lacking; in checked studies, under half of them reflect an unresolved V gene, and why the rest are absent is not known. V and J calls and clone size follow that table, whereas D and trimming were derived from the DNA. The table for this sample lists around 20,000 clones; about nine tenths of them were counted only once. Of the sample, about an eighth falls within the top ten clones.

Study-level results and caveats: CD4+ but not CD8+ TCR diversity rose significantly by C4D1 (p=0.0027 vs p=0.16), most apparent in complete responders (p=0.02). Among trial patients, those achieving complete response had baseline diversity similar to that of newly diagnosed patients, while diversity was significantly lower in partial responders and progressors. Newly diagnosed patients were reported to have lower baseline TCR diversity than healthy donors, and relapsed/refractory patients were reported to have lower baseline TCR diversity still. Diversity was lower in patients who began nivolumab less than 1 year after ASCT, so these patients were left out of later analyses to avoid confounding by immune reconstitution. The study was restricted to a single clinical trial cohort, and the causes of repertoire differences, possibly disease activity or prior therapy, were left undefined.

Taken with the paper, the label for time point translates to: cycle 2 day 1 (C2D1) of nivolumab. Every trial patient had relapsed following autologous stem cell transplantation, and prior brentuximab vedotin exposure was what differed among cohorts A, B and C. A total of 50 to 70 patients with relapsed/refractory classical Hodgkin lymphoma made up the trial cohort, and each patient's best overall response was complete response, partial response or progressive disease. In the multi-cohort phase II CheckMate 205 trial, trial patients received single-agent nivolumab. An independent review committee assessed best overall response using the 2007 International Working Group response criteria. Trial PBMCs were obtained immediately prior to nivolumab initiation (C1D1) and on therapy at cycle 2 day 1 and cycle 4 day 1. Peripheral blood was collected in 8 mL Vacutainer Cell Preparation Tubes, from which PBMCs were isolated by centrifugation and then cryopreserved.

The germline V and J ends show losses of 2 bases and 13 bases respectively, and no gene match explains 14 bases of the junction. The germline V gene gives CDR1 as SNHLY and CDR2 as FYNNEI. The CDR3 goes from the cysteine to the phenylalanine over 15 residues. The sequence is cut down to CDR3 DNA, 45 bases in frame from base 1. The rearranged chain carries TRBV2 and TRBJ1-2, and TRBD1 matches 9 of the central bases. This clonotype originated in a human donor with classical Hodgkin lymphoma. Material: peripheral blood mononuclear cells (PBMCs), obtained before the second cycle of nivolumab. CDR3 reads: CASSEQDRGRRSSTF. The DNA reads as follows: TGTGCCAGCAGTGAACAGGACAGGGGACGAAGAAGCTCCACCTTC.